This T cell receptor beta chain stems from a study of cytomegalovirus exposure and HLA in healthy donors (dated by TCRdb to 2017 to 2019). Regarding the research as a whole: According to an earlier analysis of a few hundred of the donors, 150 million to 200 million T cells yielded some 110 million unique TCR beta sequences and 250 to 350 Gb of sequence data. An early release covering just under 650 HLA-typed donors comprised 250 to 350 gigabases of sequencing data and some 79 million unique TCR sequences. Of the roughly 420 genotyped donors, 75% to 85% were placed in the genetic ancestry cluster associated with self-reported Caucasian donors. The aim of the study was to test whether cataloging public T cell receptors could identify signatures of past pathogen exposure. The study used immunosequencing to profile the T cell repertoires of around 600 subjects and linked those repertoires to cytomegalovirus serostatus. A separate validation cohort of 100 to 150 different subjects was used in addition to the roughly 700-subject first cohort. To predict cytomegalovirus infection status, the study combined high-throughput TCR immunosequencing, statistical association of individual TCRs with disease status, and machine learning. A later analysis re-examined previously published TCR beta repertoires from just over 650 donors and added high-resolution HLA genotyping to investigate patterns of TCR occurrence. Rather than using new phenotypic data, the later analysis identified candidate immune exposures from TCR beta sequences and from how often those sequences occurred across donors. An earlier analysis of approximately 500 of the donors applied high-throughput TCR beta sequencing to assess whether each TCR beta V gene segment acted as functional or pseudogenic. Donor age, sex, ethnicity and CMV serostatus were collected together with the repertoire data. A later genetic analysis used genome-wide SNP genotypes for about 55% of the 666 donors, treating that subset as a discovery cohort. Every repertoire in the discovery cohort had been generated on one and the same sequencing platform. Class I and class II HLA loci were covered by the typing at four-digit resolution. The number of typed donors differed by locus: roughly 629-640 for A, B, C, DRB1 and DQB1; 522 for DQA1; approximately 600 for DPA1; and approximately 450 for DPB1. Roughly 5 DR-DQ haplotypes were handled as single units for association and clustering, since linkage in the cohort was strong. Among a few hundred genotyped donors of the cohort, an average of about 240,000 unique TCR beta nucleotide sequences were sequenced per donor, roughly 20% of them non-productive. Findings and caveats that apply to the study as a whole: This cohort had only TCR beta chains sequenced, and the lack of alpha or paired-chain data limited which features could be detected. A cluster of highly shared sequence variants was judged likely to be a technical artifact of the sequencing pipeline. In a later analysis, most CMV-associated TCR beta chains were found to appear HLA-restricted, with HLA associations seemingly driven largely by CMV exposure. Most TCR sequences were seen in very few donors, while some public TCRs were found in many individuals. A later genetic analysis associated a missense DCLRE1C variant with V-gene and J-gene trimming of TCR beta chains, and an independent cohort replicated the association. Because HLA typing was unavailable for some donors at each locus, only the typed subset was used in association tests. Cytomegalovirus status was reported to be diagnosed by the classifier with high specificity and sensitivity in both the original and validation cohorts. Correlated functional status among segregating V segments might be attributable to linkage disequilibrium, but an unknown experimental factor could not be ruled out. A later analysis found that TCR association rates varied across HLA loci, with DRB1 alleles showing the most associated TCRs and HLA-C alleles the fewest. A further reported finding was that TCR beta sequences accurately predicted the HLA-A and HLA-B alleles for most subjects in the first cohort. The presence/absence analyses assumed that sequencing depth was roughly uniform across donors, and that assumption may not be true. In a later genetic analysis, fewer N-insertions in productive TCRs were reported among donors in an Asian-associated ancestry cluster than the approximately 710-donor mean. The study gave a list of about 150 TCR beta chains associated with cytomegalovirus. Broadly in line with IMGT annotations, most TCR beta V segments showed up in productive rearrangements about 90% or about 30% of the time in an earlier analysis of some 590 of the donors. The authors suggested that the approach could potentially be generalized to other disease states and immunological phenotypes. Specific HLA alleles were associated with 16,951 TCR beta sequences at a false discovery rate of 0.05 in a later analysis. Immune exposure information for the cohort was limited to CMV serostatus. A later analysis found that HLA-associated TCR beta chains were more clonally expanded and had lower generation probabilities than equally common non-associated chains. In a later analysis, several top co-occurrence clusters were reported to appear linked to parvovirus B19, influenza, CMV and Epstein-Barr virus. Strong co-occurrence of HLA alleles, especially DR and DQ, made assigning TCR associations to individual alleles difficult. Roughly 17 rarely observed V segments, including chromosome 9 orphons, were excluded from the earlier analysis of 550 to 700 of the donors because counts were too low. In vitro tests confirmed that three of the cytomegalovirus-associated TCR beta chains recognize cytomegalovirus antigens.

The library came from the immunoSEQ multiplex PCR assay. A mixture of 60 forward primers for TCR Vbeta segments and 13 reverse primers for TCR Jbeta segments was used in the multiplex PCR. Amplification of the CDR3 region of rearranged TCR beta genes was performed with a multiplex PCR assay on genomic DNA. The amplified TCR beta libraries were sequenced on the Illumina HiSeq System as 87-base-pair reads. The published analysis was carried out like this. A later analysis tallied roughly 80 million unique TCR beta chains across the 600 to 700 repertoires, and around 12 million of those chains were shared by two or more donors. Raw reads were error-corrected and collapsed into unique sequences by a nearest-neighbor algorithm in which closely related sequences were merged to remove PCR and sequencing errors. V, D and J gene segments were assigned by aligning CDR3 sequences to IMGT reference sequences. For a sequence to be retained, a match of at least six nucleotides to both a V gene segment and a J gene segment was required. Rearrangements were called productive when the CDR3 lacked stop codons and stayed in frame with V and J; all others were non-productive. Following IMGT convention, CDR3 was defined as the stretch from the second conserved V-encoded cysteine to the conserved J-encoded phenylalanine. Sequences without an unambiguous match to a single V gene segment were excluded from the earlier analysis of over 500 of the donors. In an earlier analysis of approximately 590 of the donors, a V segment was called functional when productive rearrangements were above 56.7%, and segregating when the standard deviation between donors exceeded 5%. A statistical classification framework was built to diagnose cytomegalovirus status from the catalog of TCR beta chain sequences. In a later analysis, TCR nucleotide sequences were compared against IMGT/GENE-DB human TR gene sequences so that V and J genes could be assigned. A later analysis assigned CDR3 sequences and most-parsimonious VDJ recombination scenarios with the TCRdist pipeline. In a later analysis, each TCR beta chain was defined by its CDR3 amino acid sequence together with its V-gene family, and reads without a unique V-gene family were excluded. To address suspected cross-contamination and a sequencing artifact, a later analysis removed a few hundred highly shared, low-generation-probability nucleotide sequences. In a later analysis, a clonal expansion index was calculated for each public chain from normalized within-repertoire ranks of inferred template counts. In a later analysis, generation probabilities were computed with a VDJ recombination model fitted to out-of-frame rearrangements, and the resulting probabilities were checked against IGoR. In a later analysis, hypergeometric tests were used to score TCR-TCR, TCR-HLA and TCR-CMV co-occurrence, with a repertoire-size bias correction applied to TCR pairs. A later analysis estimated false discovery rates by permuting HLA or CMV assignments 20 times. In a later analysis, co-occurring TCRs were grouped using DBSCAN, and TCRdist sequence similarity was added for clustering within HLA-allele-positive subsets. Repertoires with fewer than 30,000 or more than 120,000 public chains, plus five repertoires with anomalous nucleotide sharing, were excluded from co-occurrence clustering. Drawn from immuneACCESS, this table holds only the in-frame rearrangements with V and J called that TCRdb kept. Clones are partly lost; checked studies trace under half to an unresolved V gene and leave the rest unexplained. V, J and clone size derive from that table, while D and trimming were established from the DNA sequence. The sample records roughly 150,000 clones, 73% of which are singletons. The top ten clones comprise under 5.5% of the sample.

The cohort consisted of 650 to 850 healthy bone marrow donors. All cohort members were sampled while nominally healthy, although unrecorded immune exposures were likely present. The donor was CMV seropositive and belonged to the group of 250 to 300 seropositive cohort members. A peripheral blood sample was provided by each donor, and peripheral blood mononuclear cells were used for TCR beta sequencing. Genomic DNA was extracted from the blood cell samples with the Qiagen DNeasy Blood Extraction Kit. For this clone: The specificity of this receptor is unknown. Qualities for individual bases were not recorded, and no much larger clone is one base off.

The sample taken for sequencing was PBMCs. The clonotype comes from a woman under 30 in good health and CMV-seropositive.

The CDR3: CAISELGGTGTSGANVLTF. The sequenced DNA is TGTGCCATCAGTGAGTTAGGTGGGACAGGTACGTCTGGGGCCAACGTCCTGACTTTC. The chain uses TRBV10-3 and TRBJ2-6; 8 bases in between match TRBD1. From the cysteine up to the phenylalanine, the CDR3 has a length of 19 residues. Only the CDR3 DNA is retained, 57 bases long and in frame from the first base. The germline V gene supplies CDR1 ENHRY and CDR2 SYGVKD. At the junction V is shortened by 1 base and J by 1 base; bases outside the gene matches: 9.